Sequencing of this T cell receptor beta chain was carried out in a study of blood T cell repertoires in COVID-19. Study-wide context: Donors in the United States, Italy and Spain gave samples during acute or convalescent COVID-19.

The CDR3 is 16 residues long. V lost 5 bases, J lost 4 bases, and 10 bases stayed unmatched. The V gene's germline CDR1 is SGHAT and CDR2 FQNNGV. How the authors handled the data: Amplification with reference gene primers provided the estimates of nucleated cell counts. Repertoires were generated with immunoSEQ multiplex PCR, while TCRdb's copy carries only in-frame clones and drops some. That table is the source of V, J and clone size, and D and trimming were worked out from the DNA. The repertoire includes approximately 130,000 clones, more than 65% of them detected once, and more than 20% sits in the top ten.

V is TRBV11-2 and J is TRBJ2-1; 8 bases are a match to TRBD2. Sequencing used peripheral blood. The TCR originated in a human donor in a cohort sampled during active COVID-19. This chain's CDR3 is CASSPFGTSGYNEQFF. CDR3 nucleotides: TGTGCCAGCAGCCCCTTCGGAACTAGCGGATACAATGAGCAGTTCTTC.